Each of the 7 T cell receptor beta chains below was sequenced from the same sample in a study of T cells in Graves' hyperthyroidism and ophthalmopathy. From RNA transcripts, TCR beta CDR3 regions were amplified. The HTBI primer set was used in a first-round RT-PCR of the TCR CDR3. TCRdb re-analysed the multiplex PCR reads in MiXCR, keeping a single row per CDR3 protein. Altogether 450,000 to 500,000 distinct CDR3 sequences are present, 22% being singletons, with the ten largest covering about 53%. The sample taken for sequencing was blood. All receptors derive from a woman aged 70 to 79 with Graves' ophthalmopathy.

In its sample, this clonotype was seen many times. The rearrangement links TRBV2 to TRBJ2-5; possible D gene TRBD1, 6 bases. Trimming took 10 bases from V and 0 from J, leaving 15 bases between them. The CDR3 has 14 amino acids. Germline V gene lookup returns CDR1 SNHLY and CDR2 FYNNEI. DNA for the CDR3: TGTGCCACCTCAGGGGCTGACAACCAAGAGACCCAGTACTTC. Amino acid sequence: CATSGADNQETQYF.

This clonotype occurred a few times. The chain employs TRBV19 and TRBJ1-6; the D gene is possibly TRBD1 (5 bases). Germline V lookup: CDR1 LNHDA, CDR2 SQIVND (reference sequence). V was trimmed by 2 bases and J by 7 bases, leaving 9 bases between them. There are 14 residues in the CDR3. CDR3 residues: CASSITGVNSPLHF. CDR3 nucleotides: TGTGCCAGTAGTATAACAGGTGTCAATTCACCCCTCCACTTT.

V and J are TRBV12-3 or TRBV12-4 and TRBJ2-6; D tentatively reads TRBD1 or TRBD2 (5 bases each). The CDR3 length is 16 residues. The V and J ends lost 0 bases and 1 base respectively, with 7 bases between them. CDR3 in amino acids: CASSLAWGSGANVLTF. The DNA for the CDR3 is TGTGCCAGCAGTTTAGCGTGGGGGTCTGGGGCCAACGTCCTGACTTTC.

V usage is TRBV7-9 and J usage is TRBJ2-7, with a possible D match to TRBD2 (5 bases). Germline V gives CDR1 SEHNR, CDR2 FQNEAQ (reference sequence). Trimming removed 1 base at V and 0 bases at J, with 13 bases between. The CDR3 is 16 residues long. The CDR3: CASSLGFGLLSYEQYF. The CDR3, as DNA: TGTGCCAGCAGCTTAGGATTTGGACTTCTCTCCTACGAGCAGTACTTC.

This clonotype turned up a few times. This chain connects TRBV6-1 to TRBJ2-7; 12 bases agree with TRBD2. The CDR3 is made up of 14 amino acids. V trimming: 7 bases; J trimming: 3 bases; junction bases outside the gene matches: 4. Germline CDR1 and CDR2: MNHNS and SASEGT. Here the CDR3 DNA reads TGTGCCAGCAACGAACTAGCGGGAGGCTACGAGCAGTACTTC. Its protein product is CASNELAGGYEQYF.

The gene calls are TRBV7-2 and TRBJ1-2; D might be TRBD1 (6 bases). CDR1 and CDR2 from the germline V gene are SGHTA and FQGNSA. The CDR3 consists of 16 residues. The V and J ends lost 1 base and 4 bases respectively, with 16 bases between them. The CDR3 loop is CASSLGVQGSGYGYTF. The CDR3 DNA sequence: TGTGCCAGCAGCTTAGGGGTCCAGGGGTCCGGCTATGGCTACACCTTC.

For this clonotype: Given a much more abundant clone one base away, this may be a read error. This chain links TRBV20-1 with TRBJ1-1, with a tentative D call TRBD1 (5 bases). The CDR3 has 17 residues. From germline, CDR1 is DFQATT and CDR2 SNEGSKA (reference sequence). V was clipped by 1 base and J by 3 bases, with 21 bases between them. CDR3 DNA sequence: TGCAGTGCTAGAGGAGGTATAGGGGCTCCTATGGACACTGAAGCTTTCTTT. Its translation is CSARGGIGAPMDTEAFF.